This T cell receptor beta chain emerged from a study of T cell repertoires in cytomegalovirus infection. Study details: It was the public TCR beta signatures that indicated both CMV infection and matching HLA type. Findings and limits, study-wide: HLA-C-restricted, CMV-specific TCR beta clonotypes were dominant ex vivo.

Trimming at V came to 3 bases and at J to 5 bases, leaving 6 bases not matched to a gene. The CDR3 runs 14 residues. TCRdb processed the reads anew with MiXCR; each CDR3 protein has one entry. This sample yields approximately 1,000,000 distinct CDR3 sequences, of which roughly 30% are seen a single time; over 12% belongs to the top ten. Comment on this clonotype: No antigen is known for it.

The sequence derives from a human donor in good health (CMV status not recorded). Some clones in this sample may be carry-over from other donors' samples. Source: cultured CD8+ T cells from PBMCs, taken from culture after CMV antigen stimulation. This rearrangement joins TRBV12-3 or TRBV12-4 to TRBJ1-1, with 7 bases identical to TRBD1. For the CDR3, the DNA is TGTGCCAGCAGTTTTCAGGGGGAGGTTACTGAAGCTTTCTTT. This sequence encodes CASSFQGEVTEAFF.